The 25 T cell receptor beta chains below all came from one sample that was sequenced in a study of blood T cell repertoires in COVID-19. Clones were sequenced by immunoSEQ multiplex PCR, and TCRdb holds only the in-frame ones, with some missing. The repertoire holds about 73,000 clones, with less than 75% as singletons. Sequencing used peripheral blood. These receptor sequences come from a man aged 60 to 75 with acute or convalescent COVID-19.

This rearrangement joins TRBV5-1 to TRBJ2-2, with unresolved D. Looked up from germline, CDR1 is SGHRS and CDR2 is YFSETQ. The CDR3 covers 13 residues. Trimming left V 1 base short and J 4 bases short, with 5 bases between. The CDR3 sequence is CASSLSTTGELFF. The CDR3 coding sequence is TGCGCCAGCAGCTTGTCTACCACCGGGGAGCTGTTTTTT.

The V and J genes are TRBV6-5 and TRBJ1-2; no definite D call. This CDR3 region has 13 residues. V lost 5 bases and J lost 5, with 12 bases in between. Looked up from germline, CDR1 is MNHEY and CDR2 is SVGAGI. The CDR3 region has the DNA TGTGCCAGCAGTCTATCCTCCGCGTATGGCTACACCTTC. It specifies CASSLSSAYGYTF.

The chain recombines TRBV3-1 (or the pseudogene TRBV3-2) with TRBJ2-1, with 9 bases aligning to TRBD2. V lost 5 bases to trimming and J lost 6 bases; unmatched junction nucleotides: 8. The germline V gene has CDR1 LGHDT and CDR2 YNNKEL (reference sequence). This CDR3 comprises 15 residues. The CDR3 bases are TGTGCCAGCAGCGACAATGGCGGGAGGGCCAATGAGCAGTTCTTC. This codes for CASSDNGGRANEQFF.

The rearrangement joins TRBV6-6 to TRBJ2-6; 10 bases are a match to TRBD2. The CDR3 runs 16 residues. V was clipped by 10 bases and J by 4 bases; unmatched bases: 10. Germline CDR1 reads MNHNY; CDR2 reads SVGAGI (reference sequence). CDR3 protein: CATKGLAGVGANVLTF. In nucleotides, the CDR3 is TGTGCCACCAAAGGGCTAGCGGGGGTCGGGGCCAACGTCCTGACTTTC.

The chain links TRBV7-6 to TRBJ1-2; D unresolved. The V gene's germline CDR1 is SGHVS and CDR2 FNYEAQ. The ends were cut back, 5 bases at V and 5 bases at J, with 9 bases in the middle. There are 12 residues in the CDR3. The CDR3 DNA is TGTGCCAGCAGCGTGGCGGGGTATGGCTACACCTTC. It yields the protein CASSVAGYGYTF.

The chain couples TRBV15 to TRBJ2-7; D gene unclear. Germline lookup yields CDR1 LNHNV and CDR2 YYDKDF (reference sequence). Trimming removed 0 bases at V and 2 bases at J, with 5 bases between. The CDR3 length is 13 residues. The CDR3 region is CATSRDRTYEQYF. The CDR3 coding sequence is TGTGCCACCAGCAGAGACAGGACCTACGAGCAGTACTTC.

The rearrangement links TRBV19 to TRBJ2-2; TRBD2 agrees at 7 bases. Germline CDR1 LNHDA, CDR2 SQIVND (reference sequence). The CDR3 contains 17 residues. V gave up 5 bases and J gave up 4 bases; unmatched junction bases: 13. The CDR3 spells CASSSLLKGRATGELFF. The CDR3 nucleotides are TGTGCCAGTAGTTCCCTCCTCAAAGGGAGGGCCACCGGGGAGCTGTTTTTT.

This clone was found a few times. In DNA, the CDR3 is TGTGCCAGCCGGGAGGGCCTGCGCACAGATACGCAGTATTTT. Translation gives CASREGLRTDTQYF. This chain uses TRBV2 with TRBJ2-3; TRBD2 matches 8 bases. This CDR3 spans 14 amino acids. Germline V CDR1 and CDR2: SNHLY, FYNNEI. Germline trimming cut 8 bases from V and 1 base from J; bases unmatched to any gene: 5.

This sequence joins TRBV14 and TRBJ1-1; D remains unclear. CDR1 and CDR2 from the germline V gene are SGHDN and FVKESK. CDR3 size: 13 residues. Trimming removed 0 bases at V and 1 base at J, with 3 bases between. CDR3 coding DNA: TGTGCCAGCAGCCAAGACTCGAACACTGAAGCTTTCTTT. Its protein is CASSQDSNTEAFF.

The gene calls are TRBV10-1 and TRBJ2-5; a weak D match, TRBD1 (6 bases). This CDR3 has 14 amino acids. The V end lost 0 bases, the J end lost 5 bases, and 10 bases lay between the germline ends. Germline assignment: CDR1 WNHNN and CDR2 SYGVQD (reference sequence). The CDR3 DNA sequence: TGCGCCAGCAGTGAGTCGAACCAGGGGGAGACCCAGTACTTC. Its protein is CASSESNQGETQYF.

The rearrangement joins TRBV12-3 or TRBV12-4 to TRBJ2-7, with 7 bases identical to TRBD1. The CDR3 is 13 residues long. Trimming took 4 bases from V and 3 from J; bases not matched to a gene: 3. CDR3 amino acids: CASSSQGFYEQYF. The CDR3 DNA reads as TGTGCCAGCAGTTCACAGGGGTTCTACGAGCAGTACTTC.

This clone has more than one count but fewer than ten. The CDR3 nucleotides are TGTGCCAGCAGACCAATGACAGGTTATAGCAATCAGCCCCAGCATTTT. Translated: CASRPMTGYSNQPQHF. The chain couples TRBV28 to TRBJ1-5, with a weak D call TRBD1 (6 bases). Germline CDR1 MDHEN, CDR2 SYDVKM. The CDR3 has 16 residues. Trimming removed 6 bases at V and 0 bases at J, with 15 bases between.

The chain employs TRBV15 and TRBJ2-3; 8 bases are a match to TRBD2. CDR3 length equals 15 residues. Trimming removed 3 bases from V and 2 bases from J; junction bases left unmatched: 4. The germline CDR1 and CDR2 sequences are LNHNV and YYDKDF (reference sequence). DNA for the CDR3: TGTGCCACCAGCAGTAGGACTAGCCCCACAGATACGCAGTATTTT. It yields the protein CATSSRTSPTDTQYF.

The gene calls are TRBV9 and TRBJ2-7, with D possibly being TRBD2 (6 bases). CDR1 and CDR2 from the germline V gene are SGDLS and YYNGEE. Trimming cost V 8 bases and J 2 bases, with 14 bases left between them. The CDR3 contains 13 residues. This CDR3 is CARTGTLTYEQYF. CDR3 DNA sequence: TGTGCCAGAACCGGGACTCTCACCTACGAGCAGTACTTC.

The genes are TRBV30 and TRBJ1-1; D is unclear. This CDR3 is 13 amino acids long. The ends were cut back, 7 bases at V and 3 bases at J, with 15 bases in the middle. Germline V gene sequence: CDR1 GTSNPN, CDR2 SVGIG (reference sequence). CDR3 amino acids: CAYSPDGDTEAFF. CDR3 in DNA: TGTGCCTATTCCCCCGACGGGGACACTGAAGCTTTCTTT. The full variable domain, completed using reference TRBV30 and TRBJ1-1, is SQTIHQWPATLVQPVGSPLSLECTVEGTSNPNLYWYRQAAGRGLQLLFYSVGIGQISSEVPQNLSASRPQDRQFILSSKKLLLSDSGFYLCAYSPDGDTEAFFGQGTRLTVV.

The chain couples TRBV18 to TRBJ2-7, with TRBD2 as a possible D gene (5 bases). Trimming stripped 3 bases from V and 4 bases from J, with 13 bases between. The CDR3 has 14 amino acids. Looked up from germline, CDR1 is KGHSH and CDR2 is LQKENI. The CDR3 spells CASSPEMTGYEQYV. For the CDR3, the DNA is TGTGCCAGCTCACCGGAGATGACGGGATACGAGCAGTACGTC.

This clone was counted a single time. The chain has TRBV19 and TRBJ1-6, with a possible D match to TRBD1 (5 bases). The CDR3 length is 15 residues. V lost 4 bases, J lost 7 bases, and 14 bases lay in between. In germline, CDR1 is LNHDA, CDR2 SQIVND (reference sequence). CDR3 DNA: TGTGCCAGTAGTACAGGGTCGATAGGGAATTCACCCCTCCACTTT. It translates to CASSTGSIGNSPLHF.

The chain uses TRBV7-3 and TRBJ2-5; D perhaps matches TRBD1 (6 bases). Per the germline V gene, CDR1 is SGHTA and CDR2 is FQGTGA. The CDR3 spans 13 residues. V was clipped by 5 bases and J by 5 bases, with 12 bases between them. The CDR3 loop is CASSDGQRETQYF. CDR3 DNA: TGTGCCAGCAGCGACGGACAGCGCGAGACCCAGTACTTC.

The sample holds many counts of this clone. The DNA for the CDR3 is TGTGCCAGCAGGTCGGGTAGTTTCAATGAGCAGTTCTTC. It encodes CASRSGSFNEQFF. The J gene is TRBJ2-1, the V gene TRBV12-3 or TRBV12-4; D is unclear. V was clipped by 6 bases and J by 6 bases, with 12 bases between them. This CDR3 has 13 residues.

The rearrangement joins TRBV20-1 to TRBJ2-7; TRBD1 might be the D (6 bases). In germline, CDR1 is DFQATT, CDR2 SNEGSKA (reference sequence). The CDR3 loop spans 13 amino acids. The V gene lost 3 bases and the J gene lost 5 bases, with 14 bases spanning the gap. The DNA for the CDR3 is TGCAGTGCTAGTAGGTGGTCAGGGGACGAGCAGTACGTC. As protein: CSASRWSGDEQYV.

This sequence joins TRBV5-4 and TRBJ2-3; 10 bases line up with TRBD2. Germline V gives CDR1 SGHNT, CDR2 YYREEE (reference sequence). This CDR3 is built from 16 residues. J gave up 4 bases and V 4 bases, and 9 bases lay outside the gene matches. The CDR3 coding sequence is TGTGCCAGCAGCGTTTCTAGCGGGGGTTTCGCAGATACGCAGTATTTT. Encoded protein: CASSVSSGGFADTQYF.

The chain joins TRBV6-5 to TRBJ1-6, with 7 positions matching TRBD1. The V segment lost 3 bases and the J segment 2 bases; nucleotides outside the gene matches: 4. The germline V gene encodes CDR1 MNHEY and CDR2 SVGAGI. This CDR3 region has 16 residues. CDR3 amino acids: CASSYQGVTYNSPLHF. The CDR3 DNA reads as TGTGCCAGCAGTTATCAGGGGGTAACCTATAATTCACCCCTCCACTTT.

Only a few counts were recorded for this clone. The rearrangement joins TRBV30 to TRBJ1-1; D gene unclear. The germline gives CDR1 GTSNPN, CDR2 SVGIG (reference sequence). V was trimmed by 7 bases and J by 0 bases, leaving 15 bases between them. The length of the CDR3 is 14 residues. CDR3 nucleotide sequence: TGTGCCTCCGTGGATGCGGTCGTGAACACTGAAGCTTTCTTT. Translation: CASVDAVVNTEAFF.

This clone has just a few counts. Written as DNA, the CDR3 is TGTGCCAGCAGCCCCCACCGGGGACAGAGGGATGAGCAGTTCTTC. Residues: CASSPHRGQRDEQFF. V and J are TRBV9 and TRBJ2-1; the match to TRBD1 covers 7 bases. Losses at the gene ends were 4 bases for V and 8 bases for J; bases not matched to a gene: 12. The V gene's germline CDR1 is SGDLS and CDR2 YYNGEE. The CDR3 has 15 amino acids.

The chain employs TRBV19 and TRBJ2-2; the D is unclear. V was pared by 5 bases and J by 0 bases, with 7 bases between. The CDR3 spans 14 residues. Germline CDR1 and CDR2: LNHDA and SQIVND (reference sequence). The chain's CDR3 is CASSLETNTGELFF. The CDR3 DNA follows: TGTGCCAGTAGTTTGGAGACGAACACCGGGGAGCTGTTTTTT.